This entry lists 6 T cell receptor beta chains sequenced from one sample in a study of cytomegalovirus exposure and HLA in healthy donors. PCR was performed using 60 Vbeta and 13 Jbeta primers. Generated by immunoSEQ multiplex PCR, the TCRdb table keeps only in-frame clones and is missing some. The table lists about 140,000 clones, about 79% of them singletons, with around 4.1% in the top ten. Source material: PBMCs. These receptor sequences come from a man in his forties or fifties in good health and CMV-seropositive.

The CDR3, as DNA: TGTGCCAGCAGTCGGGACGGGCGGGAGGGGGAGACCCAGTACTTC. Its translation: CASSRDGREGETQYF. The V and J genes are TRBV5-4 and TRBJ2-5; TRBD2 matches 9 bases. The V segment lost 5 bases and the J segment 5 bases; nucleotides outside the gene matches: 10. The CDR3 spans 15 residues. Germline lookup yields CDR1 SGHNT and CDR2 YYREEE (reference sequence). Complete variable domain (other parts from reference TRBV5-4 and TRBJ2-5): ETGVTQSPTHLIKTRGQQVTLRCSSQSGHNTVSWYQQALGQGPQFIFQYYREEENGRGNFPPRFSGLQFPNYSSELNVNALELDDSALYLCASSRDGREGETQYFGPGTRLLVL.

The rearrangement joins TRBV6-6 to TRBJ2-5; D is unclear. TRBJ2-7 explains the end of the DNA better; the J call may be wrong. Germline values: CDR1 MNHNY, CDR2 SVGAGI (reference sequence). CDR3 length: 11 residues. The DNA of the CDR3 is TGTGCCAGCCTTTCTTCCTACGAGCAGTACTTC. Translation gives CASLSSYEQYF.

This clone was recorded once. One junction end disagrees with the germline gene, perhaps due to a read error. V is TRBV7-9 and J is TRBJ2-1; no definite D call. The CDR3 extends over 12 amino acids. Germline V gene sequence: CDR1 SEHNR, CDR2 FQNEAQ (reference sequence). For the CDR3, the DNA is TGTTCCAGCAGCACCTCTAGCAATGAGCAGTTCTTC. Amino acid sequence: CSSSTSSNEQFF.

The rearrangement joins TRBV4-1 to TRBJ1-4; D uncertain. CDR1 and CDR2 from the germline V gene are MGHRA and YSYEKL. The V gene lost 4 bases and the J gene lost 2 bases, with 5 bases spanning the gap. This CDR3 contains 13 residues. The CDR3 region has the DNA TGCGCCAGCAGCCGGGCTACTAATGAAAAACTGTTTTTT. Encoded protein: CASSRATNEKLFF.

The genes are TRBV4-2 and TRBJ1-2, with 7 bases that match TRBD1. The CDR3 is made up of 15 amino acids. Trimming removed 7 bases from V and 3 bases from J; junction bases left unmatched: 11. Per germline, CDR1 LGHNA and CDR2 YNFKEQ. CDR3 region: CASTTGVEQHYGYTF. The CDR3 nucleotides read TGTGCCAGCACTACAGGGGTGGAACAGCACTATGGCTACACCTTC.

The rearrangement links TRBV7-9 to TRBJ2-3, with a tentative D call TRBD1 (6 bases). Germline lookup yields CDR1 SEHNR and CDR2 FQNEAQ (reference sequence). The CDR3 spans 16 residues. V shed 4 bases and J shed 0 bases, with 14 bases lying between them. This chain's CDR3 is CASSSGQSPSTDTQYF. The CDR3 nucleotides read TGTGCCAGCAGCTCCGGACAGAGTCCTAGCACAGATACGCAGTATTTT.